The rows below give T cell receptor beta chains drawn from one sample of a study of blood T cells in healthy people across ages. TCRdb analysed the 5' RACE reads with MiXCR anew, one entry per CDR3 protein. This table has more than 700,000 distinct CDR3 sequences, around 45% appearing once. Sequenced sample: blood. The receptors were sampled from a man older than 75 in good health. Each CDR3 is given with its conserved first and last residue. Each record gives: V gene, J gene, CDR3 protein.

v_gene: TRBV28; j_gene: TRBJ2-4; CDR3aa: CASSSDRGVGIQYF
v_gene: TRBV3-1; j_gene: TRBJ1-2; CDR3aa: CASSQEGSRVYGYTF
v_gene: TRBV20-1; j_gene: TRBJ2-1; CDR3aa: CSARFAGEDNEQFF
v_gene: TRBV7-9; j_gene: TRBJ2-3; CDR3aa: CASSLRTVQTDTQYF
v_gene: TRBV9; j_gene: TRBJ2-4; CDR3aa: CASSASLAKNIQYF
v_gene: TRBV3-1; j_gene: TRBJ2-5; CDR3aa: CASSQGQTSADETQYF
v_gene: TRBV7-9; j_gene: TRBJ2-7; CDR3aa: CASSLGTGAEQYF
v_gene: TRBV6-1; j_gene: .; CDR3aa: CASSAPRQAETQYF
v_gene: TRBV20-1; j_gene: TRBJ2-3; CDR3aa: CSAVLAGGWGDTDTQYF
v_gene: TRBV20-1; j_gene: TRBJ2-3; CDR3aa: CSARGSGGALFDTQYF
v_gene: TRBV21-1; j_gene: TRBJ2-6; CDR3aa: CASSSPGQGISGANVLTF
v_gene: TRBV10-3; j_gene: TRBJ2-6; CDR3aa: CAISESESSGANVLTF
v_gene: TRBV5-1; j_gene: TRBJ2-7; CDR3aa: CASKGVAGPYEQYF
v_gene: TRBV6-2/TRBV6-3; j_gene: TRBJ2-3; CDR3aa: CASTGTAVTDTQYF